This TCR beta chain stems from a study of T cells in Graves' hyperthyroidism and ophthalmopathy. On the study more broadly: Any treatment followed the collection of peripheral blood at initial diagnosis. Findings and caveats of the study: Ophthalmopathy onset followed model prediction by a median about six months. Blood held most thyroid clonotypes expanded above 0.001 frequency.

The J segment lost 8 bases and the V segment lost 6 bases, leaving 10 bases of the junction unmatched. The CDR3 covers 15 residues. Per the germline V gene, CDR1 is SEHNR and CDR2 is FQNEAQ (reference sequence). The PBMCs studied were ones that came from 10 ml fresh peripheral blood. Regions amplified from RNA transcripts were the TCR beta CDR3 regions. The HTBI primer set drove a first-round RT-PCR of the TCR CDR3. TCRdb re-analysed the multiplex PCR reads in MiXCR, keeping a single row per CDR3 protein. The sample gives roughly 400,000 distinct CDR3 sequences, about 14% of which show up once; 25% to 30% is in the top ten. At least ten counts were recorded for this clonotype. Its antigen is unknown.

The V call is TRBV7-9, the J call TRBJ2-1, with 10 bases identical to TRBD1. This TCR came from a man in his fifties or sixties with Graves' ophthalmopathy. The sequenced sample was blood. CDR3 nucleotides: TGTGCCAGCAGTTATGACAGGGGGCGGTTGGATGAGCAGTTCTTC. Translation gives CASSYDRGRLDEQFF. The variable domain in full, completed from reference TRBV7-9 and TRBJ2-1, reads DTGVSQNPRHKITKRGQNVTFRCDPISEHNRLYWYRQTLGQGPEFLTYFQNEAQLEKSRLLSDRFSAERPKGSFSTLEIQRTEQGDSAMYLCASSYDRGRLDEQFFGPGTRLTVL.